This entry lists 29 T cell receptor beta chains sequenced from one sample in a study of control samples from healthy donors and cancer patients. Clones were sequenced by immunoSEQ multiplex PCR, and TCRdb holds only the in-frame ones, with some missing. This table has around 130,000 clones, about 95% appearing once. Sample: blood. Every receptor here comes from a man younger than 40 in good health.

The chain combines TRBV7-9 with TRBJ1-1; the D gene is possibly TRBD1 (5 bases). This CDR3 is 14 amino acids long. Trimming removed 5 bases from V and 0 bases from J, with 10 bases in between. Germline lookup yields CDR1 SEHNR and CDR2 FQNEAQ (reference sequence). The DNA of the CDR3 is TGTGCCAGCAGCCGTGGGACGGTGAACACTGAAGCTTTCTTT. This gives the protein CASSRGTVNTEAFF.

This chain joins TRBV7-9 and TRBJ1-4, with D unresolved. The CDR3 contains 14 residues. V was trimmed by 1 base and J by 3 bases, leaving 6 bases between them. Germline-derived CDR1 and CDR2 are SEHNR and FQNEAQ (reference sequence). The CDR3 nucleotides are TGTGCCAGCAGCTTAGGGTTTGCTAATGAAAAACTGTTTTTT. Its translation: CASSLGFANEKLFF.

The genes are TRBV19 and TRBJ2-6; D perhaps matches TRBD1 (5 bases). V lost 10 bases and J 4 bases, leaving 14 bases between the germline ends. The CDR3 has 14 residues. In germline, CDR1 is LNHDA, CDR2 SQIVND (reference sequence). The CDR3 coding sequence is TGTGCCACGGACACCACCCTCGGGGCCAACGTCCTGACTTTC. It is translated as CATDTTLGANVLTF.

V usage is TRBV6-5 and J usage is TRBJ2-4; 7 bases line up with TRBD1. Trimming cost V 2 bases and J 10 bases; bases outside gene matches: 5. Per the germline V gene, CDR1 is MNHEY and CDR2 is SVGAGI. The CDR3 totals 13 residues. The CDR3 protein is CASSYDRAGIQYF. Written as DNA, the CDR3 is TGTGCCAGCAGTTACGACAGGGCTGGAATTCAGTACTTC.

This clone has only one observation. The rearrangement links TRBV15 to TRBJ2-5; 13 bases agree with TRBD2. Per germline, CDR1 LNHNV and CDR2 YYDKDF (reference sequence). The V gene end was trimmed by 0 bases and the J gene end by 1 base; junction bases not matched to a gene: 2. The CDR3 is made up of 17 amino acids. CDR3 sequence (DNA): TGTGCCACCAGCAGAGATGGGACTAGCGGGATCCAAGAGACCCAGTACTTC. It is translated as CATSRDGTSGIQETQYF.

The CDR3 nucleotides are TGTGCCAGCAGCTTAGGGTCGGGGACCTCCTATAATTCACCCCTCCACTTT. As protein: CASSLGSGTSYNSPLHF. V gene TRBV7-9 combines with J gene TRBJ1-6, with TRBD1 as a possible D gene (5 bases). The V end lost 1 base, the J end lost 0 bases, and 10 bases lay between the germline ends. The CDR3 covers 17 residues. Germline V lookup: CDR1 SEHNR, CDR2 FQNEAQ (reference sequence).

V gene TRBV18 combines with J gene TRBJ2-3, with D perhaps matching TRBD1 or TRBD2 (5 bases each). Germline V gene data show CDR1 as KGHSH and CDR2 as LQKENI. The CDR3 has 12 residues. The V gene lost 6 bases and the J gene lost 3 bases, with 7 bases spanning the gap. The CDR3 nucleotides read TGTGCCAGCTCGGGGGAAACAGATACGCAGTATTTT. It codes for CASSGETDTQYF.

This clone was observed a single time. This chain connects TRBV27 to TRBJ2-7; the D is unclear. Germline assignment: CDR1 MNHEY and CDR2 SMNVEV (reference sequence). This CDR3 contains 13 residues. V was pared by 3 bases and J by 2 bases, with 8 bases between. The CDR3 region is CASSFPGAYEQYF. CDR3 bases: TGTGCCAGCAGTTTCCCAGGAGCCTACGAGCAGTACTTC.

J is TRBJ2-5 and V is TRBV5-1; D remains unclear. Germline V gene data show CDR1 as SGHRS and CDR2 as YFSETQ. V was trimmed by 0 bases and J by 5 bases, leaving 2 bases between them. The CDR3 runs to 11 residues. The CDR3 DNA follows: TGCGCCAGCAGCTTGGATGAGACCCAGTACTTC. It encodes CASSLDETQYF.

This sequence joins TRBV12-5 and TRBJ2-2; D remains ambiguous. Germline loops: CDR1 LGHNT, CDR2 FRNRAP. The CDR3 spans 15 residues. The germline V and J ends were trimmed by 2 bases and 0 bases, with 7 bases remaining between them. The CDR3 DNA is TGTGCTAGTGGTTTGTTCCTACCGAACACCGGGGAGCTGTTTTTT. Residues: CASGLFLPNTGELFF.

The rearrangement uses TRBV27 and TRBJ2-1; D not resolved. V dropped 2 bases and J dropped 4 bases, with 6 bases sitting between them. The germline V gene encodes CDR1 MNHEY and CDR2 SMNVEV (reference sequence). The CDR3 extends over 13 amino acids. The CDR3 loop is CASSLRVYNEQFF. DNA for the CDR3: TGTGCCAGCAGTTTAAGGGTTTACAATGAGCAGTTCTTC.

The rearrangement uses TRBV29-1 and TRBJ2-7; 8 positions match TRBD1. This CDR3 is 13 amino acids long. Trimming took 4 bases from V and 9 from J; bases not matched to a gene: 11. Germline CDR1 reads SQVTM; CDR2 reads ANQGSEA. The CDR3 coding sequence is TGCAGCGTTGGATCCGGACAGGGACTTGGGCAGTACTTC. This codes for CSVGSGQGLGQYF.

This rearrangement joins TRBV2 to TRBJ2-7, with unresolved D. Germline CDR1 SNHLY, CDR2 FYNNEI. This CDR3 has 15 amino acids. V was clipped by 0 bases and J by 0 bases, with 9 bases between them. The CDR3 loop reads CASSEAPASSYEQYF. CDR3 DNA: TGTGCCAGCAGTGAAGCGCCGGCGAGCTCCTACGAGCAGTACTTC.

The chain recombines TRBV5-1 with TRBJ2-7; D gene ambiguous. Trimming removed 0 bases from V and 7 bases from J, with 5 bases in between. This CDR3 comprises 11 residues. Germline V gene lookup returns CDR1 SGHRS and CDR2 YFSETQ. The CDR3 bases are TGCGCCAGCAGCTTGGGTGGAGAGCAGTACTTC. Translating it yields CASSLGGEQYF. Based on the CDR3 plus reference TRBV5-1 and TRBJ2-7, the full variable domain is KAGVTQTPRYLIKTRGQQVTLSCSPISGHRSVSWYQQTPGQGLQFLFEYFSETQRNKGNFPGRFSGRQFSNSRSEMNVSTLELGDSALYLCASSLGGEQYFGPGTRLTVT.

This chain joins TRBV6-5 and TRBJ2-5; D is unclear. The V end lost 6 bases, the J end lost 4 bases, and 18 bases lay between the germline ends. The CDR3 covers 15 residues. CDR1 MNHEY and CDR2 SVGAGI come from the germline V gene. The CDR3 region has the DNA TGTGCCAGCAGGAATCCTGGCAGAACCTTAGAGACCCAGTACTTC. This encodes CASRNPGRTLETQYF.

The chain has TRBV4-2 and TRBJ2-7; TRBD2 matches at 14 bases. The CDR3 is 17 amino acids. V was clipped by 4 bases and J by 2 bases; unmatched bases: 7. The V gene's germline CDR1 is LGHNA and CDR2 YNFKEQ. CDR3 in amino acids: CASSRGLAGGSAYEQYF. The CDR3 DNA sequence: TGTGCCAGCAGCCGCGGACTAGCGGGGGGATCGGCCTACGAGCAGTACTTC.

The chain employs TRBV5-6 and TRBJ2-7; 8 nucleotides match TRBD1. J was trimmed by 0 bases and V by 4 bases; bases with no gene match: 9. The CDR3 is 16 amino acids. Germline CDR1 SGHDT, CDR2 YYEEEE. The CDR3 loop is CASSRDRFSSSYEQYF. In nucleotides, the CDR3 is TGTGCCAGCAGCCGGGACAGGTTTTCGAGCTCCTACGAGCAGTACTTC.

The table lists this clone with a count of one. This chain links TRBV19 with TRBJ1-5; 7 bases fit TRBD1. Looked up from germline, CDR1 is LNHDA and CDR2 is SQIVND (reference sequence). The CDR3 extends over 18 amino acids. The J segment lost 1 base and the V segment lost 3 bases, leaving 12 bases of the junction unmatched. CDR3: CASSILAGGGQSNQPQHF. The CDR3 nucleotides are TGTGCCAGTAGTATTTTAGCAGGGGGTGGGCAGAGCAATCAGCCCCAGCATTTT.

The chain couples TRBV4-1 to TRBJ1-4, with D unresolved. There are 15 residues in the CDR3. Germline lookup yields CDR1 MGHRA and CDR2 YSYEKL. With 0 bases removed from V and 8 bases from J, the gap between germline ends came to 13 bases. The CDR3 coding sequence is TGCGCCAGCAGCCAAGACCCAGGTACCGCGGAAAAACTGTTTTTT. It is translated as CASSQDPGTAEKLFF.

The chain is built from TRBV28 and TRBJ1-5; a weak D match, TRBD1 (5 bases). The CDR3 consists of 14 residues. The germline V gene has CDR1 MDHEN and CDR2 SYDVKM. V was trimmed by 5 bases and J by 5 bases, leaving 13 bases between them. CDR3 protein: CASSAGTGHQPQHF. As DNA, the CDR3 is TGTGCCAGCAGTGCCGGGACTGGCCATCAGCCCCAGCATTTT.

This clone has just one count. The same CDR3 arises from other DNA sequences in this sample as well. The chain uses TRBV6-5 and TRBJ2-2, with unresolved D. V lost 8 bases and J lost 2, with 6 bases in between. CDR1 and CDR2 from the germline V gene are MNHEY and SVGAGI. This CDR3 comprises 12 residues. The CDR3 is CASGTNTGELFF. The CDR3 DNA is TGTGCCAGCGGCACCAACACCGGGGAGCTGTTTTTT.

The rearrangement joins TRBV27 to TRBJ2-5, with D maybe TRBD2 (5 bases). The CDR3 length is 15 residues. V lost 2 bases and J lost 2, with 12 bases in between. CDR1 is MNHEY, CDR2 SMNVEV, per germline (reference sequence). The CDR3 here is CASSLVPERQETQYF. CDR3 bases: TGTGCCAGCAGTTTAGTACCCGAGCGGCAAGAGACCCAGTACTTC.

The chain couples TRBV7-2 to TRBJ2-5; the match to TRBD1 covers 10 bases. The V segment lost 1 base and the J segment 5 bases; nucleotides outside the gene matches: 10. Germline V lookup: CDR1 SGHTA, CDR2 FQGNSA. The CDR3 is 17 residues long. The CDR3 bases are TGTGCCAGCAGCTTAGGGGACAGGGGCCTAGTACGGGAGACCCAGTACTTC. It codes for CASSLGDRGLVRETQYF.

The genes are TRBV7-8 and TRBJ2-2; 8 bases match TRBD1. This CDR3 is 16 amino acids long. Trimming took 1 base from V and 3 from J; bases not matched to a gene: 4. Germline lookup yields CDR1 SGHVS and CDR2 FQNEAQ. CDR3 protein: CASSLVRDRYTGELFF. In DNA, the CDR3 is TGTGCCAGCAGCTTAGTAAGGGACAGGTACACCGGGGAGCTGTTTTTT.

The genes are TRBV6-2 or TRBV6-3 and TRBJ1-3, with no clear D. The CDR3 consists of 14 residues. Trimming removed 4 bases from V and 3 bases from J, with 10 bases in between. Per germline, CDR1 MNHEY and CDR2 SVGEGT. The CDR3, as DNA: TGTGCCAGCAGTTCAAATAACCTTGGAAACACCATATATTTT. Protein product: CASSSNNLGNTIYF.

The chain carries TRBV7-3 and TRBJ2-1; 8 nucleotides agree with TRBD2. The CDR3 spans 16 residues. V shed 5 bases and J 5 bases; nucleotides not matched to a gene: 11. The germline V gene encodes CDR1 SGHTA and CDR2 FQGTGA. CDR3 in DNA: TGTGCCAGCAGCCTAAGAGGGACTAGGAAACACAATGAGCAGTTCTTC. As protein: CASSLRGTRKHNEQFF.

The rearrangement joins TRBV7-2 to TRBJ2-5; 15 positions match TRBD2. This CDR3 region has 16 residues. Germline loops: CDR1 SGHTA, CDR2 FQGNSA. J gave up 4 bases and V 4 bases, and 4 bases lay outside the gene matches. CDR3 nucleotide sequence: TGTGCCAGCAGCTGGACTAGCGGGGGGGCAGGAGAGACCCAGTACTTC. It is translated as CASSWTSGGAGETQYF.

The V call is TRBV6-1, the J call TRBJ1-5, with D possibly being TRBD1 (5 bases). V was clipped by 0 bases and J by 1 base, with 10 bases between them. Germline values: CDR1 MNHNS, CDR2 SASEGT. This CDR3 comprises 16 residues. The CDR3 protein is CASSEAPGGSNQPQHF. The CDR3 DNA reads TGTGCCAGCAGTGAAGCACCGGGGGGGAGCAATCAGCCCCAGCATTTT.

This clone was picked up one time. CDR3 coding DNA: TGTGCCAGCAGCCAAGATCGGCACCAAACGTACTTC. As protein: CASSQDRHQTYF. The genes are TRBV3-1 (or the pseudogene TRBV3-2) and TRBJ2-5; D gene ambiguous. This CDR3 contains 12 residues. Germline V CDR1 and CDR2: LGHDT, YNNKEL (reference sequence). V lost 0 bases and J lost 13, with 12 bases in between.